A selection of T cell receptor beta chains follows, all from one sample in a study of blood T cell repertoires in COVID-19. Data came from immunoSEQ multiplex PCR; TCRdb stores just in-frame clones and leaves some out. This table has about 230,000 clones, about nine tenths appearing once. Sequenced: peripheral blood. These receptors were obtained from a man aged 50 or older with COVID-19, enrolled during active disease. Both conserved end residues are part of each CDR3. The order of the fields is V gene, D gene, J gene, clone size, CDR3 protein, CDR3 DNA. D genes are given only for firm matches. Some rows mark clone size as missing; the rest say once, few, many or name a class of expanded clone.

V: TRBV11-2
D: NA
J: TRBJ1-6
size: NA
CDR3: CASSLEGVWNSPLHF
DNA: TGTGCCAGCAGCTTAGAAGGGGTATGGAATTCACCCCTCCACTTT

V: TRBV3-1/TRBV3-2
D: TRBD1
J: TRBJ2-3
size: NA
CDR3: CASSQPGTGGADTQYF
DNA: TGTGCCAGCAGCCAACCCGGGACAGGGGGCGCAGATACGCAGTATTTT

V: TRBV5-8
D: NA
J: TRBJ1-1
size: NA
CDR3: CASSLDPVTEAFF
DNA: TGTGCCAGCAGCTTGGACCCAGTGACTGAAGCTTTCTTT

V: TRBV24-1
D: TRBD1
J: TRBJ2-7
size: NA
CDR3: CATSPGQGWSEQYF
DNA: TGTGCCACCAGCCCGGGACAGGGATGGTCCGAGCAGTACTTC

V: TRBV6-5
D: TRBD1
J: TRBJ1-1
size: NA
CDR3: CASSPGQGNTEAFF
DNA: TGTGCCAGCAGTCCGGGACAGGGGAACACTGAAGCTTTCTTT

V: TRBV5-8
D: NA
J: TRBJ1-2
size: once
CDR3: CASSFAGYTF
DNA: TGTGCCAGCAGCTTTGCGGGCTACACCTTC

V: TRBV2
D: TRBD2
J: TRBJ2-5
size: NA
CDR3: CASSEAALLAGQETQYF
DNA: TGTGCCAGCAGTGAAGCGGCGTTGCTAGCGGGGCAGGAGACCCAGTACTTC

V: TRBV11-2
D: TRBD1
J: TRBJ1-1
size: NA
CDR3: CASSHDREFTEAFF
DNA: TGTGCCAGCAGCCACGACAGGGAATTTACTGAAGCTTTCTTT

V: TRBV4-2
D: TRBD2
J: TRBJ2-7
size: NA
CDR3: CASSLPGTSYEQYF
DNA: TGTGCCAGCAGCCTCCCCGGGACTAGCTACGAGCAGTACTTC

V: TRBV20-1
D: TRBD1
J: TRBJ1-2
size: NA
CDR3: CSASNRGDYGYTF
DNA: TGCAGTGCTAGTAACAGGGGAGACTATGGCTACACCTTC

V: TRBV18
D: TRBD2
J: TRBJ2-1
size: few
CDR3: CASSPLAGRFNEQFF
DNA: TGTGCCAGCTCACCTCTAGCGGGACGGTTCAATGAGCAGTTCTTC

V: TRBV7-6
D: TRBD1
J: TRBJ2-5
size: NA
CDR3: CASSLARGGAETQYF
DNA: TGTGCCAGCAGCTTAGCGAGAGGGGGCGCGGAGACCCAGTACTTC

V: TRBV7-9
D: TRBD1
J: TRBJ2-3
size: few
CDR3: CASSLRRRQGQDTQYF
DNA: TGTGCCAGCAGCTTACGGAGGAGACAGGGACAAGATACGCAGTATTTT

V: TRBV15
D: NA
J: TRBJ2-7
size: NA
CDR3: CATSRVRQPPYEQYF
DNA: TGTGCCACCAGCAGAGTAAGACAGCCTCCCTACGAGCAGTACTTC

V: TRBV19
D: NA
J: TRBJ1-2
size: NA
CDR3: CASSREINYGYTF
DNA: TGTGCCAGTAGTAGAGAAATAAACTATGGCTACACCTTC

V: TRBV2
D: NA
J: TRBJ2-3
size: NA
CDR3: CASYADTQYF
DNA: TGTGCCAGCTACGCGGATACGCAGTATTTT

V: TRBV2
D: NA
J: TRBJ2-3
size: once
CDR3: CASTITDTQYF
DNA: TGTGCCAGCACCATCACAGATACGCAGTATTTT

V: TRBV6-5
D: TRBD2
J: TRBJ2-7
size: NA
CDR3: CASRKLAGVYEQYF
DNA: TGTGCCAGCAGGAAACTAGCGGGAGTCTACGAGCAGTACTTC

V: TRBV30
D: TRBD2
J: TRBJ2-5
size: NA
CDR3: CAWSTSGGETQYF
DNA: TGTGCCTGGAGTACCTCGGGGGGGGAGACCCAGTACTTC

V: TRBV5-8
D: TRBD1
J: TRBJ2-7
size: NA
CDR3: CASNLFDDRVKQYF
DNA: TGTGCCAGCAACCTATTCGACGACAGGGTAAAGCAGTACTTC

V: TRBV12-5
D: TRBD1
J: TRBJ1-2
size: NA
CDR3: CASGNTRTRTGGIYGYTF
DNA: TGTGCTAGTGGGAACACCCGAACACGGACAGGGGGAATCTATGGCTACACCTTC

V: TRBV10-3
D: TRBD1
J: TRBJ1-2
size: few
CDR3: CAIRDRGWGGYTF
DNA: TGTGCCATCCGGGACAGGGGATGGGGTGGCTACACCTTC

V: TRBV7-6
D: TRBD2
J: TRBJ2-7
size: NA
CDR3: CASSAETSGRPYEQYF
DNA: TGTGCCAGCAGCGCCGAGACTAGCGGGCGTCCCTACGAGCAGTACTTC

V: TRBV6-2/TRBV6-3
D: NA
J: TRBJ2-7
size: NA
CDR3: CASSSLRDTDSYEQYF
DNA: TGTGCCAGCAGTTCCCTCCGGGACACAGACTCCTACGAGCAGTACTTC

V: TRBV3-1/TRBV3-2
D: TRBD1
J: TRBJ1-2
size: once
CDR3: CASSQVGTGGGYGYTF
DNA: TGTGCCAGCAGCCAAGTAGGCACAGGGGGCGGGTATGGCTACACCTTC

V: TRBV12-3/TRBV12-4
D: TRBD1
J: TRBJ1-1
size: NA
CDR3: CASSSGGRTEAFF
DNA: TGTGCCAGCAGTTCAGGGGGCCGCACTGAAGCTTTCTTT

V: TRBV19
D: NA
J: TRBJ1-2
size: NA
CDR3: CASSIQGFDGYTF
DNA: TGTGCCAGTAGTATACAGGGTTTCGACGGCTACACCTTC

V: TRBV7-9
D: NA
J: TRBJ1-3
size: NA
CDR3: CASSIWAVSGNTIYF
DNA: TGTGCCAGCAGCATCTGGGCTGTCTCTGGAAACACCATATATTTT

V: TRBV3-1/TRBV3-2
D: TRBD2
J: TRBJ2-4
size: NA
CDR3: CASTRQGGTSGKNIQYF
DNA: TGTGCCAGCACTCGACAGGGGGGGACTAGCGGCAAAAACATTCAGTACTTC

V: TRBV21-1
D: NA
J: TRBJ1-1
size: NA
CDR3: CASSKVGGEAFF
DNA: TGTGCCAGCAGCAAAGTAGGGGGTGAAGCTTTCTTT

V: TRBV19
D: NA
J: TRBJ1-5
size: NA
CDR3: CASSRVLDQPQHF
DNA: TGTGCCAGTAGTCGGGTGCTGGATCAGCCCCAGCATTTT

V: TRBV5-1
D: NA
J: TRBJ2-1
size: NA
CDR3: CASSLEFGSRQFF
DNA: TGCGCCAGCAGCTTGGAATTCGGGAGCAGGCAGTTCTTC

V: TRBV7-9
D: NA
J: TRBJ2-3
size: NA
CDR3: CASSLTSPTDTQYF
DNA: TGTGCCAGCAGCTTGACTAGTCCCACAGATACGCAGTATTTT

V: TRBV3-1/TRBV3-2
D: NA
J: TRBJ1-3
size: NA
CDR3: CASSQLAVSGNTIYF
DNA: TGTGCCAGCAGCCAACTCGCGGTCTCTGGAAACACCATATATTTT

V: TRBV5-5
D: NA
J: TRBJ2-1
size: NA
CDR3: CASSSTASDYNEQFF
DNA: TGTGCCAGCAGCTCCACAGCCTCAGACTACAATGAGCAGTTCTTC

V: TRBV28
D: NA
J: TRBJ1-6
size: NA
CDR3: CASSSSGVVPLHF
DNA: TGTGCCAGCAGTTCGAGCGGTGTGGTGCCCCTCCACTTT

V: TRBV29-1
D: NA
J: TRBJ2-7
size: few
CDR3: CSVEGLGTTQQYF
DNA: TGCAGCGTTGAAGGCCTCGGAACTACTCAGCAGTACTTC

V: TRBV5-1
D: TRBD1
J: TRBJ1-4
size: once
CDR3: CASSLASGGGSYEKLFF
DNA: TGCGCCAGCAGCTTGGCTTCAGGGGGCGGGTCGTATGAAAAACTGTTTTTT

V: TRBV5-1
D: TRBD2
J: TRBJ2-2
size: NA
CDR3: CASSLAGTSGRRYTGELFF
DNA: TGCGCCAGCAGCTTGGCCGGGACTAGCGGGAGGCGCTACACCGGGGAGCTGTTTTTT

V: TRBV5-1
D: NA
J: TRBJ2-5
size: once
CDR3: CASSLEQVLLQETQYF
DNA: TGCGCCAGCAGCTTGGAACAGGTTCTCCTCCAAGAGACCCAGTACTTC

V: TRBV28
D: NA
J: TRBJ1-6
size: NA
CDR3: CASTLSGDSPLHF
DNA: TGTGCCAGCACCCTATCCGGGGATTCACCCCTCCACTTT

V: TRBV10-3
D: TRBD1
J: TRBJ1-2
size: NA
CDR3: CAISEGQGAFYGYTF
DNA: TGTGCCATCAGTGAGGGACAGGGGGCTTTCTATGGCTACACCTTC

V: TRBV19
D: NA
J: TRBJ2-7
size: few
CDR3: CASSIPVGQSTYEQYF
DNA: TGTGCCAGTAGTATCCCAGTGGGGCAATCTACCTACGAGCAGTACTTC

V: TRBV2
D: TRBD1
J: TRBJ2-7
size: NA
CDR3: CASSEQGEFTKYF
DNA: TGTGCCAGCAGTGAACAGGGGGAATTTACGAAGTACTTC

V: TRBV12-3/TRBV12-4
D: NA
J: TRBJ1-5
size: NA
CDR3: CASTFGAAQPQHF
DNA: TGTGCCAGCACCTTTGGGGCGGCTCAGCCCCAGCATTTT

V: TRBV9
D: TRBD2
J: TRBJ2-3
size: NA
CDR3: CASSAGRSPSTDTQYF
DNA: TGTGCCAGCAGCGCCGGGAGGTCCCCAAGCACAGATACGCAGTATTTT

V: TRBV18
D: NA
J: TRBJ2-3
size: NA
CDR3: CASSPTRRNTDTQYF
DNA: TGTGCCAGCTCACCAACTAGAAGGAACACAGATACGCAGTATTTT

V: TRBV19
D: TRBD1
J: TRBJ2-3
size: NA
CDR3: CASSQQQGTDTQYF
DNA: TGTGCCAGTAGTCAACAACAGGGGACAGATACGCAGTATTTT

V: TRBV5-1
D: TRBD2
J: TRBJ2-2
size: NA
CDR3: CASSPGLAGVPGELFF
DNA: TGCGCCAGCAGCCCGGGTCTAGCGGGAGTCCCCGGGGAGCTGTTTTTT

V: TRBV4-3
D: NA
J: TRBJ1-1
size: NA
CDR3: CASSQGRGGTEAFF
DNA: TGCGCCAGCAGCCAAGGACGGGGTGGCACTGAAGCTTTCTTT

V: TRBV5-8
D: TRBD1
J: TRBJ1-6
size: NA
CDR3: CASSIDRVNGSPLHF
DNA: TGTGCCAGCAGCATCGACAGGGTCAATGGTTCACCCCTCCACTTT

V: TRBV10-1
D: NA
J: TRBJ2-7
size: once
CDR3: CASSESYKSYEQYF
DNA: TGCGCCAGCAGTGAGTCTTACAAGTCCTACGAGCAGTACTTC

V: TRBV7-9
D: NA
J: TRBJ1-1
size: once
CDR3: CASSLVAMNTEAFF
DNA: TGTGCCAGCAGCTTAGTAGCTATGAACACTGAAGCTTTCTTT